The 2 T cell receptor beta chains presented below share a single source sample, sequenced in a study of blood T cell repertoires in COVID-19. Assay used: immunoSEQ multiplex PCR; TCRdb lists only in-frame clones, some missing. In the table there are 450,000 or so clones, about 90% of which are singletons. The sample consisted of peripheral blood. These receptor sequences come from a young man with COVID-19, enrolled during active disease.

The chain is built from TRBV3-1 (or the pseudogene TRBV3-2) and TRBJ2-5, with 11 positions matching TRBD2. Losses at the gene ends were 0 bases for V and 1 base for J; bases not matched to a gene: 7. Germline CDR1 and CDR2: LGHDT and YNNKEL (reference sequence). The CDR3 spans 18 residues. CDR3 residues: CASSQDSLAGGSQETQYF. The CDR3 DNA is TGTGCCAGCAGCCAAGATTCCCTAGCGGGGGGATCCCAAGAGACCCAGTACTTC.

This chain links TRBV5-6 with TRBJ1-2, with D perhaps matching TRBD1 (6 bases). V lost 4 bases and J lost 4, with 20 bases in between. In germline, CDR1 is SGHDT, CDR2 YYEEEE. There are 16 residues in the CDR3. CDR3 in amino acids: CASSSSPGHSSYGYTF. Here the CDR3 DNA reads TGTGCCAGCAGCAGTAGTCCGGGACACTCTTCCTATGGCTACACCTTC.